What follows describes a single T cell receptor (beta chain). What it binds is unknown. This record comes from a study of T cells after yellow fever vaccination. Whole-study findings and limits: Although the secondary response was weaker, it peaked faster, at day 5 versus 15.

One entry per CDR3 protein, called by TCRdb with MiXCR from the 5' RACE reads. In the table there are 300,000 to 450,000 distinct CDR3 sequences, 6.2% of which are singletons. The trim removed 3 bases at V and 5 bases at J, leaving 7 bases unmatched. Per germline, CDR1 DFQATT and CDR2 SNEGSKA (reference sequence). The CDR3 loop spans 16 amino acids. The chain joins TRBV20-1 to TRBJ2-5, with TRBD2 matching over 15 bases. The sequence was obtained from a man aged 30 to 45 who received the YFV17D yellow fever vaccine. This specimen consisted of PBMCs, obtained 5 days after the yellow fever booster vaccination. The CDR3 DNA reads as TGCAGTGCTAGCGGGGGACTAGCGGGAGGAGGGGAGACCCAGTACTTC. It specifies CSASGGLAGGGETQYF.